Sequencing of this T cell receptor beta chain was carried out in a study of siplizumab effects on memory and regulatory T cells. Study-wide points: Memory cells seemed less diverse than naive T cells, which seemed major alloresponse contributors. An assignable naive or memory phenotype was lacking in roughly 75-95% of proliferating CD4+ or CD8+ clones. Mean Treg-derived proportions of mappable alloreactive CD4+ clones were roughly 69% for siplizumab and around 30% for controls. Siplizumab significantly brought down the alloreactive sequences that trace back to unstimulated CD4+ memory cells.

To note about this clone: Its antigen is as yet unknown.

TCRdb keeps only in-frame clones here, not all; method: immunoSEQ multiplex PCR. The sample has about 100,000 clones, about 92% seen once. Germline loops: CDR1 MDHEN, CDR2 SYDVKM. V gave up 6 bases and J gave up 9 bases; unmatched junction bases: 16. CDR3 size: 16 residues. This receptor was obtained from a human donor in good health. The sequenced material came from Tregs sorted from blood. This sequence joins TRBV28 and TRBJ2-1; TRBD2 agrees at 8 bases. CDR3 sequence: CASSTRGGPILGEQFF. The CDR3 coding sequence is TGTGCCAGCAGCACCCGGGGGGGGCCCATTTTGGGTGAGCAGTTCTTC.